This TCR beta chain was sequenced for a study of T cell changes during pregnancy in multiple sclerosis. V lost 3 bases and J 2 bases, leaving 12 bases between the germline ends. The CDR3 is 15 residues long. CDR1 and CDR2 from the germline V gene are MGHDK and SYGVNS. Profiling relied on immunoSEQ multiplex PCR, and the TCRdb table lists in-frame clones only, not all of them. The data contain approximately 74,000 clones, approximately 91% of them singletons. The starting material was peripheral blood, obtained before pregnancy. V usage is TRBV25-1 and J usage is TRBJ2-3; D possibly corresponds to TRBD2 (5 bases). The TCR comes from a female donor with multiple sclerosis, enrolled in a pregnancy study. The CDR3 region has the DNA TGTGCCAGCAGTGACGCGGGCAGACCCACAGATACGCAGTATTTT. Its protein product is CASSDAGRPTDTQYF.